Listed below are T cell receptor beta chains from one sample, sequenced in a study of control samples from healthy donors and cancer patients. TCRdb's copy holds only in-frame clones and misses some; the assay was immunoSEQ multiplex PCR. The sample contains approximately 170,000 clones, around nine tenths of which appear only once. Material: blood. Receptors were obtained from a woman in her twenties or thirties in good health. CDR3s include the opening cysteine and the closing phenylalanine or tryptophan. The order of the fields is CDR3 protein, V gene.

cdr3_aa: CASSISGNTEAFF
v_call: TRBV19

cdr3_aa: CASSYDTRNTIYF
v_call: TRBV6-5

cdr3_aa: CASSLVGGPGDTEAFF
v_call: TRBV4-1

cdr3_aa: CASSPSYRGTGSYEQYF
v_call: TRBV6-2/TRBV6-3

cdr3_aa: CASSPGKQETQYF
v_call: TRBV5-4

cdr3_aa: CASSSELDYTEAFF
v_call: TRBV28

cdr3_aa: CASSRDRGDAYGYTF
v_call: TRBV7-9

cdr3_aa: CASGLVPSSGNTIYF
v_call: TRBV12-5

cdr3_aa: CATSNRLGSYNEQFF
v_call: TRBV15

cdr3_aa: CASSQGLAGSGNEQFF
v_call: TRBV14

cdr3_aa: CASSLGGDSYEQYF
v_call: TRBV5-6

cdr3_aa: CASSLRGGYEKLFF
v_call: TRBV28

cdr3_aa: CASSPRGGANTGELFF
v_call: TRBV9

cdr3_aa: CAPGGDSSYEQYF
v_call: TRBV24-1

cdr3_aa: CASSRLGTVDEQYF
v_call: TRBV28

cdr3_aa: CASSGTAGGGYTF
v_call: TRBV2

cdr3_aa: CASSLASGLQETQYF
v_call: TRBV7-9

cdr3_aa: CASGLGITTDTQYF
v_call: TRBV7-9

cdr3_aa: CASSPVGLDQPQHF
v_call: TRBV28

cdr3_aa: CATSKPRGAHGVQYF
v_call: TRBV15

cdr3_aa: CASSPLLWDGAFF
v_call: TRBV11-2

cdr3_aa: CASSSPDGLAVWEQYF
v_call: TRBV9

cdr3_aa: CASSYGRGRGGYTF
v_call: TRBV27

cdr3_aa: CASREGGAYEQYF
v_call: TRBV6-5

cdr3_aa: CASTLLYQATEAFF
v_call: TRBV19

cdr3_aa: CASSLNKNTEAFF
v_call: TRBV27

cdr3_aa: CASSFSPRSPLHF
v_call: TRBV12-3/TRBV12-4

cdr3_aa: CASSVDGDFGETQYF
v_call: TRBV9

cdr3_aa: CASSALSGRGADTQYF
v_call: TRBV2

cdr3_aa: CASSLDNYEQYF
v_call: TRBV12-3/TRBV12-4

cdr3_aa: CAISVPGQENIQYF
v_call: TRBV10-3

cdr3_aa: CASSGQAYEQYF
v_call: TRBV18

cdr3_aa: CASSKADRDRLFREKLFF
v_call: TRBV21-1

cdr3_aa: CASSNGQGLRSPLHF
v_call: TRBV27

cdr3_aa: CASSQDWARGETQYF
v_call: TRBV4-3

cdr3_aa: CASSYSNTEAFF
v_call: TRBV6-2/TRBV6-3

cdr3_aa: CASSILSGTDTQYF
v_call: TRBV19

cdr3_aa: CASGNSGGLAGYEQYF
v_call: TRBV12-5

cdr3_aa: CASSLVAVFKRGHEQFF
v_call: TRBV5-1

cdr3_aa: CASSYLVTGSQETQYF
v_call: TRBV7-8

cdr3_aa: CASTPRQGLQPQHF
v_call: TRBV28

cdr3_aa: CASSFSGGGVGTEAFF
v_call: TRBV27

cdr3_aa: CASSSQGAGEQYF
v_call: TRBV6-5

cdr3_aa: CASSLDVVGGEKLFF
v_call: TRBV5-6

cdr3_aa: CASSLGVGGGELFF
v_call: TRBV5-5

cdr3_aa: CAWSPRTPGVHTIYF
v_call: TRBV30

cdr3_aa: CASSLGSYEQYF
v_call: TRBV28

cdr3_aa: CASSLQGGSYGYTF
v_call: TRBV6-5

cdr3_aa: CATSVDRGVSYEQYF
v_call: TRBV15

cdr3_aa: CSGGGTDTQYF
v_call: TRBV29-1

cdr3_aa: CSVRDGQETQYF
v_call: TRBV29-1

cdr3_aa: CASSQLAGDTGELFF
v_call: TRBV4-2

cdr3_aa: CASSRAGMGTDTQYF
v_call: TRBV27

cdr3_aa: CATSKRDEQFF
v_call: TRBV15

cdr3_aa: CASSQFASGNNEQFF
v_call: TRBV2